Listed here are 18 T cell receptor beta chains from one sample, sequenced in a study of blood T cells in healthy people across ages. With a J-beta primer mix and a sample-barcoded 5' primer, a second PCR ran about 7 to 12 cycles. Each CDR3 protein is one row after TCRdb ran MiXCR on the 5' RACE reads. The profile shows some 780,000 distinct CDR3 sequences, more than 50% of them singletons. The sequencing input was blood. The receptors were sampled from a middle-aged man in good health.

This rearrangement joins TRBV7-2 to TRBJ2-3; the D gene is possibly TRBD2 (5 bases). Trimming pared 4 bases from V and 4 bases from J, leaving 15 bases between. The CDR3 sequence is 15 residues long. The V gene's germline CDR1 is SGHTA and CDR2 FQGNSA. CDR3 nucleotides: TGTGCCAGCAGCTCGCAATCGAGGGCGGCAGATACGCAGTATTTT. This sequence encodes CASSSQSRAADTQYF.

V gene TRBV12-3 or TRBV12-4 combines with J gene TRBJ2-1; the D is unclear. Deletions cut 5 bases from V and 6 bases from J, with 11 bases between. CDR3 size: 13 residues. CDR3 sequence: CASSPHGPNEQFF. Here the CDR3 DNA reads TGTGCCAGCAGTCCTCATGGTCCCAATGAGCAGTTCTTC.

This clonotype occurred a few times. The chain uses TRBV29-1 and TRBJ2-1; 9 bases align to TRBD1. The CDR3 loop spans 15 amino acids. J was trimmed by 3 bases and V by 4 bases; bases with no gene match: 7. CDR1 SQVTM and CDR2 ANQGSEA come from the germline V gene. This CDR3 reads CSVGGVDRGYNEQFF. The CDR3, as DNA: TGCAGCGTTGGGGGAGTGGACAGGGGCTACAATGAGCAGTTCTTC.

The rearrangement uses TRBV6-2 or TRBV6-3 and TRBJ2-7; D gene ambiguous. There are 12 residues in the CDR3. Per the germline V gene, CDR1 is MNHEY and CDR2 is SVGEGT. V was clipped by 5 bases and J by 5 bases, with 10 bases between them. CDR3 sequence: CASSLGAHEQYF. CDR3 nucleotides: TGTGCCAGCAGTCTCGGAGCACACGAGCAGTACTTC.

The chain carries TRBV20-1 and TRBJ2-7, with D hard to call. Trimming shortened V by 4 bases and J by 2 bases, and 12 bases separated the two germline ends. This CDR3 has 13 amino acids. Germline-derived CDR1 and CDR2 are DFQATT and SNEGSKA (reference sequence). CDR3 sequence reads: CSATTPTAYEQYF. The DNA for the CDR3 is TGCAGTGCTACGACTCCGACCGCCTACGAGCAGTACTTC.

The chain carries TRBV4-3 and TRBJ1-5; D call uncertain. The CDR3 length is 15 residues. Trimming took off 0 bases at V and 7 bases at J, with 13 bases between the two ends. CDR1 and CDR2 (germline): LGHNA, YSLEER. The CDR3 DNA is TGCGCCAGCAGCCAAGAAAATGTTTGGTACCAGCCCCAGCATTTT. The encoded protein is CASSQENVWYQPQHF.

This clonotype was counted a few times. The chain uses TRBV21-1 and TRBJ2-7; TRBD1, the D gene given by the table, was not confirmed from the DNA. TRBV21-1 constitutes a pseudogene. The CDR3 has 16 residues. This chain's CDR3 is CASSKGWGGSSYEQYF. The CDR3 DNA is TGTGCCAGCAGCAAAGGGTGGGGCGGAAGCTCCTACGAGCAGTACTTC.

The J gene is TRBJ2-1, the V gene TRBV6-6, with 7 nucleotides matching TRBD2. The V gene end was trimmed by 7 bases and the J gene end by 9 bases; junction bases not matched to a gene: 15. Germline CDR1 MNHNY, CDR2 SVGAGI (reference sequence). CDR3 size: 15 residues. The CDR3, as DNA: TGTGCCAGCACCAAGGTTATGGGGACTACGGGTGAGCAGTTCTTC. The encoded protein is CASTKVMGTTGEQFF.

V and J are TRBV5-1 and TRBJ2-2; D unresolved. The germline V gene has CDR1 SGHRS and CDR2 YFSETQ. The CDR3 has 14 amino acids. V lost 5 bases, J lost 6 bases, and 14 bases lay in between. CDR3: CASRALREAGELFF. As DNA, the CDR3 is TGCGCCAGCAGGGCGCTGCGAGAGGCCGGGGAGCTGTTTTTT.

This clonotype was observed a single time. The chain recombines TRBV3-1 with TRBJ2-1; D might be TRBD2 (5 bases). V lost 2 bases, J lost 12 bases, and 14 bases lay in between. Germline loops: CDR1 LGHDT, CDR2 YNNKEL (reference sequence). The CDR3 is 13 amino acids. For the CDR3, the DNA is TGTGCCAGCAGCCAATTGGGAGCTACGACGCAGTTCTTC. This codes for CASSQLGATTQFF.

In its sample, this clonotype was seen a few times. The V call is TRBV27, the J call TRBJ2-7; D gene uncertain. There are 14 residues in the CDR3. Per the germline V gene, CDR1 is MNHEY and CDR2 is SMNVEV (reference sequence). Trimming left V 8 bases short and J 5 bases short, with 19 bases between. CDR3 coding DNA: TGTGCCAGCGGGTCTTCAGCATTCTGGGACGAGCAGTACTTC. Encoded protein: CASGSSAFWDEQYF.

The V call is TRBV6-2 or TRBV6-3, the J call TRBJ2-5; a possible D gene is TRBD2 (6 bases). CDR1 MNHEY and CDR2 SVGEGT come from the germline V gene. Trimming took off 2 bases at V and 11 bases at J, with 18 bases between the two ends. The length of the CDR3 is 14 residues. The CDR3 DNA reads as TGTGCCAGCAGTTACGGGCGGGAAAGGTTGGAGCAGTACTTC. Its translation is CASSYGRERLEQYF.

The chain recombines TRBV20-1 with TRBJ1-5; D may be TRBD1 (6 bases). There are 16 residues in the CDR3. Trimming shortened V by 0 bases and J by 2 bases, and 14 bases separated the two germline ends. Germline V gene lookup returns CDR1 DFQATT and CDR2 SNEGSKA (reference sequence). CDR3 nucleotide sequence: TGCAGTGCTAGAGACGGGGGCGGGGGTGGCAATCAGCCCCAGCATTTT. Translating it yields CSARDGGGGGNQPQHF.

The CDR3 DNA reads TGCAGTGCTGAAAAGACAGCTATATATGGCTACACCTTC. Protein product: CSAEKTAIYGYTF. The chain carries TRBV20-1 and TRBJ1-2, with D perhaps matching TRBD1 (5 bases). V lost 5 bases and J lost 5, with 15 bases in between. The CDR3 contains 13 residues. Looked up from germline, CDR1 is DFQATT and CDR2 is SNEGSKA (reference sequence).

The chain employs TRBV14 and TRBJ2-6; D remains unclear. Between the trimmed V and J ends, which lost 4 bases and 4 bases, there was a span of 23 bases. Germline V CDR1 and CDR2: SGHDN, FVKESK. The CDR3 is 19 residues long. The CDR3 nucleotides are TGTGCCAGCAGCCGACCTCACCCAAATAGGCCCCCCGGGGCCAACGTCCTGACTTTC. Amino acid sequence: CASSRPHPNRPPGANVLTF.

This clonotype showed up just a few times. The chain couples TRBV2 to TRBJ1-4, with D possibly matching TRBD1 (5 bases). Trimming removed 8 bases at V and 8 bases at J, with 15 bases between. The CDR3 spans 13 residues. Germline V CDR1 and CDR2: SNHLY, FYNNEI. CDR3 sequence: CASSRGTQEKLFF. The CDR3 DNA reads as TGTGCCAGCTCAAGGGGAACTCAAGAAAAACTGTTTTTT. Full variable domain (outside the CDR3, taken from reference TRBV2 and TRBJ1-4): EPEVTQTPSHQVTQMGQEVILRCVPISNHLYFYWYRQILGQKVEFLVSFYNNEISEKSEIFDDQFSVERPDGSNFTLKIRSTKLEDSAMYFCASSRGTQEKLFFGSGTQLSVL.

V gene TRBV5-6 combines with J gene TRBJ2-1; D gene ambiguous. Trimming took off 4 bases at V and 4 bases at J, with 21 bases between the two ends. CDR3 size: 17 residues. CDR1 is SGHDT, CDR2 YYEEEE, per germline. DNA of the CDR3: TGTGCCAGCAGCCGCCTACATACTGGGCAGACTTACAATGAGCAGTTCTTC. It specifies CASSRLHTGQTYNEQFF.

This sequence joins TRBV12-3 or TRBV12-4 and TRBJ1-1, with D perhaps TRBD1 (6 bases). V was trimmed by 6 bases and J by 8 bases, leaving 22 bases between them. The CDR3 totals 15 residues. CDR3 sequence: CASRPDDRPLGEAFF. The CDR3 DNA sequence: TGTGCCAGCAGGCCAGATGACAGGCCTCTCGGAGAAGCTTTCTTT.